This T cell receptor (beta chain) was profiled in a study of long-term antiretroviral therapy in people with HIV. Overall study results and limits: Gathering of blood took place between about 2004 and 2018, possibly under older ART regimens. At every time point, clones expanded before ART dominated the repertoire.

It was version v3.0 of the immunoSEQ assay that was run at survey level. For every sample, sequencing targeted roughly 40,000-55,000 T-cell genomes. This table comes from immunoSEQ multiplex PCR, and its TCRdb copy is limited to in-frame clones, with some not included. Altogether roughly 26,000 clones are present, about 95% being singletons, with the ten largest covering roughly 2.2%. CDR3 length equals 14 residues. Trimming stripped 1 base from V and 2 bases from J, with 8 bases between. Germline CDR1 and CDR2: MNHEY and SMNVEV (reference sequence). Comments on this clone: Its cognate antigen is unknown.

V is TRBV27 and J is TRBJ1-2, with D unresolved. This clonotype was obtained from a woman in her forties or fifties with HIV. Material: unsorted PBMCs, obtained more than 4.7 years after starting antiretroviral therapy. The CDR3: CASSLYPTNYGYTF. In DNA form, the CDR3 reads TGTGCCAGCAGTTTATACCCAACCAACTATGGCTACACCTTC.